This T cell receptor beta chain was recovered during a study of T cell clonotyping in hematopoietic cell transplantation. Whole-study findings and limits: Pathologically expanded recipient clonotypes increased progressively from day 30 to day 180 as diversity fell.

Profiled with immunoSEQ multiplex PCR; TCRdb holds only in-frame clones, not every one. The sample lists about 6,800 clones, about 98% occurring once. With respect to this clone: As yet, its antigen is unknown.

Trimming cost V 1 base and J 0 bases, with 10 bases left between them. This CDR3 comprises 16 residues. The V gene's germline CDR1 is SGHVS and CDR2 FNYEAQ. Sequenced here: PBMCs, sampled 30 days after allogeneic stem cell transplant. This receptor was identified in a male patient between 60 and 69 years old who had an allogeneic stem cell transplant from a related donor, so the T cells may come from the graft donor. Some clones in this sample may be carry-over from other donors' samples. V and J are TRBV7-6 and TRBJ1-3; D is possibly TRBD1 (5 bases). CDR3 sequence: CASSLGQGISGNTIYF. The CDR3 nucleotides are TGTGCCAGCAGCTTAGGGCAGGGTATCTCTGGAAACACCATATATTTT.